These T cell receptor beta chains were read from a single sample in a study of blood T cell repertoires in COVID-19. TCRdb's copy holds only in-frame clones and misses some; the assay was immunoSEQ multiplex PCR. The sample contains under 300,000 clones, roughly nine tenths of which appear only once. The sequencing input was peripheral blood. The receptor source for this set is a man aged 60 to 75 with acute or convalescent COVID-19. The CDR3 runs from the conserved cysteine through the conserved F or W. D genes are given only for firm matches. Expanded clones are given a class, and other clones once, few, many or no size at all.

D gene: TRBD2
J gene: TRBJ2-5
clone size: .
V gene: TRBV10-1
CDR3 protein: CASSESTRTSGERAQYF
CDR3 DNA: TGCGCCAGCAGTGAGTCGACTCGGACTAGCGGGGAACGGGCCCAGTACTTC

D gene: .
J gene: TRBJ1-4
clone size: .
V gene: TRBV28
CDR3 protein: CASSLSWQGNEKLFF
CDR3 DNA: TGTGCCAGCAGTTTATCGTGGCAGGGAAATGAAAAACTGTTTTTT

D gene: .
J gene: TRBJ1-4
clone size: .
V gene: TRBV2
CDR3 protein: CASWARTANEKLFF
CDR3 DNA: TGTGCCAGTTGGGCTCGGACAGCTAATGAAAAACTGTTTTTT

D gene: TRBD1
J gene: TRBJ2-2
clone size: .
V gene: TRBV30
CDR3 protein: CAWSVVTGGSGELFF
CDR3 DNA: TGTGCCTGGAGTGTAGTGACAGGGGGGTCCGGGGAGCTGTTTTTT

D gene: TRBD1
J gene: TRBJ2-7
clone size: .
V gene: TRBV2
CDR3 protein: CASAIISGGRDEQYF
CDR3 DNA: TGTGCCAGCGCCATAATTTCAGGGGGCAGGGACGAGCAGTACTTC

D gene: TRBD2
J gene: TRBJ2-3
clone size: .
V gene: TRBV28
CDR3 protein: CASSLTGGSTDTQYF
CDR3 DNA: TGTGCCAGCAGTTTAACGGGAGGGAGCACAGATACGCAGTATTTT

D gene: .
J gene: TRBJ1-6
clone size: .
V gene: TRBV7-9
CDR3 protein: CASSSLGANSPLHF
CDR3 DNA: TGTGCCAGCAGCTCCTTGGGGGCGAATTCACCCCTCCACTTT

D gene: .
J gene: TRBJ1-5
clone size: .
V gene: TRBV24-1
CDR3 protein: CATSQGSPQPQHF
CDR3 DNA: TGTGCCACCAGTCAGGGGAGTCCCCAGCCCCAGCATTTT

D gene: TRBD2
J gene: TRBJ2-3
clone size: .
V gene: TRBV19
CDR3 protein: CASSIGLRRGASDTQYF
CDR3 DNA: TGTGCCAGTAGTATCGGTCTGAGGCGGGGGGCCTCCGATACGCAGTATTTT

D gene: .
J gene: TRBJ2-2
clone size: .
V gene: TRBV7-2
CDR3 protein: CASSSRQAGELFF
CDR3 DNA: TGTGCCAGCAGCTCCAGACAGGCCGGGGAGCTGTTTTTT

D gene: .
J gene: TRBJ2-3
clone size: .
V gene: TRBV5-1
CDR3 protein: CASTLGVTDTQYF
CDR3 DNA: TGCGCCAGCACCCTGGGAGTGACAGATACGCAGTATTTT

D gene: TRBD1
J gene: TRBJ2-7
clone size: .
V gene: TRBV30
CDR3 protein: CAWSGQGPYEQYF
CDR3 DNA: TGTGCCTGGAGCGGACAGGGGCCCTACGAGCAGTACTTC

D gene: .
J gene: TRBJ1-1
clone size: .
V gene: TRBV6-7
CDR3 protein: CASSYSVVLLNTEAFF
CDR3 DNA: TGTGCCAGCAGTTACTCGGTAGTCTTGCTGAACACTGAAGCTTTCTTT

D gene: .
J gene: TRBJ1-2
clone size: once
V gene: TRBV5-6
CDR3 protein: CASSLDSYGYTF
CDR3 DNA: TGTGCCAGCAGCCTGGACAGCTATGGCTACACCTTC

D gene: .
J gene: TRBJ1-4
clone size: .
V gene: TRBV5-1
CDR3 protein: CASSLAGKGESGKLFF
CDR3 DNA: TGCGCCAGCAGCTTGGCCGGGAAGGGCGAGTCTGGAAAACTGTTTTTT

D gene: TRBD1
J gene: TRBJ1-5
clone size: .
V gene: TRBV7-2
CDR3 protein: CASSPTGVSNQPQHF
CDR3 DNA: TGTGCCAGCAGCCCTACAGGGGTGAGCAATCAGCCCCAGCATTTT

D gene: .
J gene: TRBJ2-7
clone size: .
V gene: TRBV9
CDR3 protein: CASSVEAGFPHEQYF
CDR3 DNA: TGTGCCAGCAGCGTAGAGGCAGGGTTTCCCCACGAGCAGTACTTC

D gene: TRBD2
J gene: TRBJ2-1
clone size: .
V gene: TRBV7-2
CDR3 protein: CASSKTSGLNEQFF
CDR3 DNA: TGTGCCAGCAGCAAAACTAGCGGGTTGAATGAGCAGTTCTTC

D gene: TRBD2
J gene: TRBJ2-5
clone size: .
V gene: TRBV11-3
CDR3 protein: CASSSPLAGNWETQYF
CDR3 DNA: TGTGCCAGCAGCAGCCCCCTAGCGGGGAACTGGGAGACCCAGTACTTC

D gene: .
J gene: TRBJ2-1
clone size: .
V gene: TRBV7-9
CDR3 protein: CASSLQSGLAYNEQFF
CDR3 DNA: TGTGCCAGCAGCCTTCAAAGCGGCCTAGCGTACAATGAGCAGTTCTTC

D gene: TRBD1
J gene: TRBJ2-7
clone size: .
V gene: TRBV24-1
CDR3 protein: CATSDTGTGDGYEQYF
CDR3 DNA: TGTGCCACCAGTGACACTGGGACAGGGGACGGCTACGAGCAGTACTTC

D gene: TRBD2
J gene: TRBJ2-3
clone size: .
V gene: TRBV5-1
CDR3 protein: CASSLGGLAGDFRLADTQYF
CDR3 DNA: TGCGCCAGCAGCTTGGGGGGACTAGCGGGAGACTTTCGGTTGGCAGATACGCAGTATTTT

D gene: .
J gene: TRBJ1-2
clone size: .
V gene: TRBV5-6
CDR3 protein: CASSPGGIRYYGYTF
CDR3 DNA: TGTGCCAGCAGCCCGGGGGGCATCCGCTACTATGGCTACACCTTC

D gene: .
J gene: TRBJ1-1
clone size: once
V gene: TRBV5-1
CDR3 protein: CASNRDTSETEAFF
CDR3 DNA: TGCGCCAGCAACCGGGACACCTCCGAGACCGAAGCTTTCTTT